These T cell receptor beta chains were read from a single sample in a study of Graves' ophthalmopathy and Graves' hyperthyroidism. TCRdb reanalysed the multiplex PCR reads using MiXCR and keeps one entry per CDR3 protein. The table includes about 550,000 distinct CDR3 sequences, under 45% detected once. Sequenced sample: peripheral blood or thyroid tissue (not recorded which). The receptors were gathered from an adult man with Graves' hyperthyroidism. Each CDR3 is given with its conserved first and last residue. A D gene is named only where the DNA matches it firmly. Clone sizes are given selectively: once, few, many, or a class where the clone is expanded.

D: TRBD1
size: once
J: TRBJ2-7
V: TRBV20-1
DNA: TGCAGTGCTCATTGGGGACAGGGGACCTACGAGCAGTACTTC
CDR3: CSAHWGQGTYEQYF

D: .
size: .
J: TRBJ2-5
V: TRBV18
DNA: TGTGCCAGCTCACATAACGCAGAGCAAGAGACCCAGTACTTC
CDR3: CASSHNAEQETQYF

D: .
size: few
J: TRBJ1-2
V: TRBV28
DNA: TGTGCCAGCAGTAAAAGCTATGGCTACACCTTC
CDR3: CASSKSYGYTF

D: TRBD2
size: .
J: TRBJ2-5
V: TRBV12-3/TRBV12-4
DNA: TGTGCCAGCAGTTTAGTAGCGGGGGGAACCCCCCTTCAAGAGACCCAGTACTTC
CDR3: CASSLVAGGTPLQETQYF

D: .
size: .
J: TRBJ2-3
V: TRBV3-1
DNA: TGTGCCAGCAGACAGGGAGGGGGTACGCAGTATTTT
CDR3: CASRQGGGTQYF

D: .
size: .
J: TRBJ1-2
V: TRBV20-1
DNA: TGCAGCGGGGGGGGGGGGAACTATGGCTACACCTTC
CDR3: CSGGGGNYGYTF

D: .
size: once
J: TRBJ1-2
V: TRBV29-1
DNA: TGCAGCTTAGCGCCCCCTAACTATGGCTACACCTTC
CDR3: CSLAPPNYGYTF

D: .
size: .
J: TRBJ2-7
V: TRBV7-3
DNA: TGTGCCAGCAGCCCGAGGGCACAGGCCTACGAGCAGTACTTC
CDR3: CASSPRAQAYEQYF

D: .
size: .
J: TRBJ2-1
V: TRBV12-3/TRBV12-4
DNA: TGTGCCAGCAGTGTTCAGGGAGGCTATGAGCAGTTCTTC
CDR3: CASSVQGGYEQFF

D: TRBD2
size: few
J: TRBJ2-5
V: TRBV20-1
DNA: TGCAGTGCTAGACCACTAGCGGGGGATCAAGAGACCCAGTACTTC
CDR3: CSARPLAGDQETQYF

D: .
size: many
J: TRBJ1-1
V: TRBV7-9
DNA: TGTGCCAGCAGCTTTCCCAAAAGGGCGATGAACACTGAAGCTTTCTTT
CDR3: CASSFPKRAMNTEAFF

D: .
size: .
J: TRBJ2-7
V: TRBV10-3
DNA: TGTGCCATCAGTGACTCGGCGATGTACGGGCAGTACTTC
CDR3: CAISDSAMYGQYF

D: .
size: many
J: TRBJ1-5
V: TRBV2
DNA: TGTGCCAGCAGTGATTCGACAGGCAATCAGCCCCAGCATTTT
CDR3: CASSDSTGNQPQHF

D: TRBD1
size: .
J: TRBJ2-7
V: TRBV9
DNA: TGTGCCAGCAGAATCAGGGGGAGTGGGGTAGTCACCTACGAGCAGTACTTC
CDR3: CASRIRGSGVVTYEQYF

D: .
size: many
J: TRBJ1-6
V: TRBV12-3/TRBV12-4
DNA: TGTGCCAGCAGTTTACGGGTCACAGGGAATTATAATTCACCCCTCCACTTT
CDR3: CASSLRVTGNYNSPLHF

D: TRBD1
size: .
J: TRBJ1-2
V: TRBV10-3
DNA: TGTGCCAGCAGCGGACAGGGACTGGATGGCTACACCTTC
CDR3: CASSGQGLDGYTF

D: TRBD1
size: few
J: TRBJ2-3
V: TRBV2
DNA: TGTGCCAGCCACGGACAGGGGTGGACAGATACGCAGTATTTT
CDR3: CASHGQGWTDTQYF

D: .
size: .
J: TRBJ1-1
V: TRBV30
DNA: TGTGCCTGGACTCACCAGGGAGGGTTCTACACTGAAGCTTTCTTT
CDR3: CAWTHQGGFYTEAFF

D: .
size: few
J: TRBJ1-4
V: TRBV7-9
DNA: TGTGCCAGCAGCTCGGACCTTAAAGAAAAACTGTTTTTT
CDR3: CASSSDLKEKLFF

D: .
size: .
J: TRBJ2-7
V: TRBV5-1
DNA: TGCGCCAGCAGCATCTCACCCCCCTCGTACGAGCAGTACTTC
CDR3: CASSISPPSYEQYF

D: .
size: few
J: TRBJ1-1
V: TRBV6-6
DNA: TGTGCCAGCAGTTACTCCGGAGGGGACACTGAAGCTTTCTTT
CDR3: CASSYSGGDTEAFF

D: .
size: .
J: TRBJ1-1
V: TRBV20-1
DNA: TGCAGTGCTAATACCGGGACGGAGATGAACACTGAAGCTTTCTTT
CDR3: CSANTGTEMNTEAFF

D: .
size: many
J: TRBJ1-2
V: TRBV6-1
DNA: TGTGCCAGCAGTGAAGCTAGCAGGGTCTATGGCTACACCTTC
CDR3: CASSEASRVYGYTF

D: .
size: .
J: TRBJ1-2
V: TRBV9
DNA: TGTGCCAGCAGCGTAGTTCCGGGGGGCCTTGACTATGGCTACACCTTC
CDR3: CASSVVPGGLDYGYTF

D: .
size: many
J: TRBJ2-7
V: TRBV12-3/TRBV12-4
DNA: TGTGCCAGCAGTACTACACTCTCCTACGAGCAGTACTTC
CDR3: CASSTTLSYEQYF

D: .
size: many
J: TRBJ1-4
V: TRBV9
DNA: TGTGCCAGCAGCGTACGAGTAGGGGAAAAACTGTTTTTT
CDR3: CASSVRVGEKLFF

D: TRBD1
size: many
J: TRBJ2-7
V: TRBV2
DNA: TGTGCCAGCAGCGGGACAGGGGGCCCCCTCTCCTACGAGCAGTACTTC
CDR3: CASSGTGGPLSYEQYF

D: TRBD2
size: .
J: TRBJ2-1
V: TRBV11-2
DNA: TGTGCCAGCAGCCCCGTAGCGGGAGGCGCCTACAATGAGCAGTTCTTC
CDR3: CASSPVAGGAYNEQFF

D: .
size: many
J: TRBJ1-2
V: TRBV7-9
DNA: TGTGCCAGCAGCTTCGTACAGGGCTACACCTTC
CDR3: CASSFVQGYTF

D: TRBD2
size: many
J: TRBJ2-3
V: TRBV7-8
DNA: TGTGCCAGCAGCTTGGCGCTAGCGGGAGCCACAGATACGCAGTATTTT
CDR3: CASSLALAGATDTQYF

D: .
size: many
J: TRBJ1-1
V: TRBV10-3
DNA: TGTGCCATCAGTAGGGGCAGGGACACTGAAGCTTTCTTT
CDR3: CAISRGRDTEAFF

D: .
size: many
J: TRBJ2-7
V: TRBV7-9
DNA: TGTGCCAGCAGCTTAGCGCCTCCGGGAAGGGGCGAGCAGTACTTC
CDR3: CASSLAPPGRGEQYF

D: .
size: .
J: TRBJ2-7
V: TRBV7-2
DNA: TGTGCCAGCAGCTTGTCGACAGCGGACAAGATCTCCTACGAGCAGTACTTC
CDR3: CASSLSTADKISYEQYF

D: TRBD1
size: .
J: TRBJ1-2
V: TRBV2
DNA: TGTGCCAGCATTGTCGCCGGGACAGATAACTATGGCTACACCTTC
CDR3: CASIVAGTDNYGYTF

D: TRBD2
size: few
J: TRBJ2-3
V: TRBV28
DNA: TGTGCCAGCAGCATGGCAAGCGGGGGGAGCACAGATACGCAGTATTTT
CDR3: CASSMASGGSTDTQYF

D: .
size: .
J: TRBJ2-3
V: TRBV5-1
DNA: TGCGCCAGCAGGATGCAAGGCTCAGATACGCAGTATTTT
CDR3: CASRMQGSDTQYF

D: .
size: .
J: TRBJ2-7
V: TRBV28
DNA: TGTGCCAGCAGTTCCCCAAACAGGGGGGGAGGGTACGAGCAGTACTTC
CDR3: CASSSPNRGGGYEQYF

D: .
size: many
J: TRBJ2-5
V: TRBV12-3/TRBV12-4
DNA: TGTGCCAGCAGTTTATGGACCCAGTACTTC
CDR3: CASSLWTQYF

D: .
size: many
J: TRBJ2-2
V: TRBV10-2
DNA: TGCGCCAGCAGTGAGGTCACCGGGGAGCTGTTTTTT
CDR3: CASSEVTGELFF

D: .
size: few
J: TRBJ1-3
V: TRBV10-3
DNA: TGTGCCAGCAGCCGAACTTCCAGTTTACCGGGACACCAAAAAACCATATATTTT
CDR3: CASSRTSSLPGHQKTIYF

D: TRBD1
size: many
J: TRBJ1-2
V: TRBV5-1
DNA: TGCGCCAGCAGCTTGGAGGCAGGGGGAGTTGACTATGGCTACACCTTC
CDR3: CASSLEAGGVDYGYTF